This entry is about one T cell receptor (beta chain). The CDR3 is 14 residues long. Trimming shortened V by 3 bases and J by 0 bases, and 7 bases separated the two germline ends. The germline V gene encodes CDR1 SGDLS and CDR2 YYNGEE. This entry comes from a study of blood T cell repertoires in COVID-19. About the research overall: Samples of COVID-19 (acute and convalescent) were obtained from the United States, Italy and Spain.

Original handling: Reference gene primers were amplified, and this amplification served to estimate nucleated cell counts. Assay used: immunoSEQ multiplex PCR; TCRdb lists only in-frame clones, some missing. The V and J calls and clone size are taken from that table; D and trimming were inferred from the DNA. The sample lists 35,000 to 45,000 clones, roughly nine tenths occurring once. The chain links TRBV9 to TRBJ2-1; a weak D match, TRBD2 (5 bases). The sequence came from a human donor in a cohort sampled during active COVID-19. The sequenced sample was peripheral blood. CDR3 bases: TGTGCCAGCAGCGCTACTAGCTCCTACAATGAGCAGTTCTTC. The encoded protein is CASSATSSYNEQFF.